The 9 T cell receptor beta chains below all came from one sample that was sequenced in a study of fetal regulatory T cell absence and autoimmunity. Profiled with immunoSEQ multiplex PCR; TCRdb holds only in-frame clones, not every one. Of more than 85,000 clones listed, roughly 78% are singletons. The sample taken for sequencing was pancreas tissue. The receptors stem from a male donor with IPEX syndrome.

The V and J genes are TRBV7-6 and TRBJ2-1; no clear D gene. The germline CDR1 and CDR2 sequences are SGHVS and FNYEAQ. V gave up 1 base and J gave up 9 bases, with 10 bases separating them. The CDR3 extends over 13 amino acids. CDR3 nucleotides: TGTGCCAGCAGCTTAGGAGAAGGTAGTGAGCAGTTCTTC. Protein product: CASSLGEGSEQFF.

This CDR3 reads CASSLLSGRAYNEQFF. The CDR3 DNA is TGTGCCAGTAGTCTCCTTAGCGGGAGGGCCTACAATGAGCAGTTCTTC. The chain is built from TRBV19 and TRBJ2-1; 11 nucleotides agree with TRBD2. The CDR3 totals 16 residues. Germline assignment: CDR1 LNHDA and CDR2 SQIVND (reference sequence). Trimming at V came to 5 bases and at J to 2 bases, leaving 5 bases not matched to a gene.

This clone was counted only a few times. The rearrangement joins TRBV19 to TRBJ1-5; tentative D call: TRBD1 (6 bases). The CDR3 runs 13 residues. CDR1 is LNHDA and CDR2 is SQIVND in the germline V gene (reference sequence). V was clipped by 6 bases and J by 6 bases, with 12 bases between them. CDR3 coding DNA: TGTGCCAGTAGGCAGGGGTTTGGTCAGCCCCAGCATTTT. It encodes CASRQGFGQPQHF.

CDR3 sequence (DNA): TGTGCCAGCAGCTTGGGGTGGCCCAACAGCTACCAAGAGACCCAGTACTTC. Protein product: CASSLGWPNSYQETQYF. V usage is TRBV5-6 and J usage is TRBJ2-5, with no clear D. Germline CDR1 SGHDT, CDR2 YYEEEE. The V and J ends lost 0 bases and 0 bases respectively, with 15 bases between them. There are 17 residues in the CDR3.

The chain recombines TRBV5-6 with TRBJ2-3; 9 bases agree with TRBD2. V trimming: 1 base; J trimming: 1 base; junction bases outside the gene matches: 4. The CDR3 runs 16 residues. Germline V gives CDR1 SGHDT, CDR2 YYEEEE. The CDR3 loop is CASSLWLAGRTDTQYF. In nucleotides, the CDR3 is TGTGCCAGCAGCTTGTGGCTAGCGGGACGCACAGATACGCAGTATTTT.

CDR3 residues: CASSLSGTSGRVQYF. CDR3 coding DNA: TGTGCCAGCAGCCTCTCCGGGACTAGCGGGAGGGTACAGTACTTC. V and J are TRBV4-2 and TRBJ2-5; 16 bases agree with TRBD2. Germline CDR1 and CDR2: LGHNA and YNFKEQ. Losses at the gene ends were 4 bases for V and 11 bases for J; bases not matched to a gene: 7. This CDR3 is built from 15 residues.

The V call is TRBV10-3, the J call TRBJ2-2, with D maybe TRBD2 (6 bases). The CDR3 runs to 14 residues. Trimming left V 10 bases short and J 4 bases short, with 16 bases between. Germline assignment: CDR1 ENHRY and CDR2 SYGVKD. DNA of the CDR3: TGTGCCACCCACAACGCAGCGGGCACCGGGGAGCTGTTTTTT. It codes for CATHNAAGTGELFF.

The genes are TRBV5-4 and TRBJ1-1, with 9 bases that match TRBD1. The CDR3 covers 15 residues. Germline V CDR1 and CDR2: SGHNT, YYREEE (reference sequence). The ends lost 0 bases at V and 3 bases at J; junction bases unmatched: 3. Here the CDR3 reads CASSLGTGGHTEAFF. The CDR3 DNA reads TGTGCCAGCAGCTTGGGTACAGGGGGCCACACTGAAGCTTTCTTT.

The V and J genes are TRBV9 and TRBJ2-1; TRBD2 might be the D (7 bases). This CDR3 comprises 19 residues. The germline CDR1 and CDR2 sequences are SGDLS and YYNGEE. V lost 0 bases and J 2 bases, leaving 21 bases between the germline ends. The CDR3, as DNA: TGTGCCAGCAGCGTAGCTAGGGACTATCGCGGGGGCCCCTACAATGAGCAGTTCTTC. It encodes CASSVARDYRGGPYNEQFF.